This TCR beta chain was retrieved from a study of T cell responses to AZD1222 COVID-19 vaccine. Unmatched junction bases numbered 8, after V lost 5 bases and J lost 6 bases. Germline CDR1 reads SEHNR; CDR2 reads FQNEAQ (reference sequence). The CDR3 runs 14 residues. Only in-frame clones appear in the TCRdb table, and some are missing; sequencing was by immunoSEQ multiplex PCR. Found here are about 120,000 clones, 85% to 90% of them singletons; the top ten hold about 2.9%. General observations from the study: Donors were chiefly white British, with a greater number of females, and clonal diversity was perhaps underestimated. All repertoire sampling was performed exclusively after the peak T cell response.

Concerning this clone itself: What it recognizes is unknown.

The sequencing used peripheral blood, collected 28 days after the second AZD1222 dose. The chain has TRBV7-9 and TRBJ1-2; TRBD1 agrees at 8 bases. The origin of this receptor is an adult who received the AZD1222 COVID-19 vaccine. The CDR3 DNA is TGTGCCAGCAGCCGGACAGGGTTTGGCGATGGCTACACCTTC. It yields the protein CASSRTGFGDGYTF.